The source of this T cell receptor (beta chain) is a study of TIL therapy for anti-PD-1-resistant metastatic lung cancer. Time point described: pre-treatment sample, taken before nivolumab and TIL therapy. Tumor tissue came from excised metastases, mostly pleural nodules or supraclavicular lymph nodes. The immunoSEQ assay was v3. Here immunoSEQ multiplex PCR was the method, and the copy in TCRdb shows in-frame clones only, minus some. The sample has more than 90,000 clones; 55% to 75% are singletons. V lost 8 bases and J lost 6, with 19 bases in between. The CDR3 spans 14 residues. Per germline, CDR1 SNHLY and CDR2 FYNNEI.

The chain is built from TRBV2 and TRBJ2-5; the D is unclear. Sample: tumor tissue, taken at baseline. This receptor was taken from a person aged 25-85 years with non-small cell lung cancer. This chain's CDR3 is CASGRGSLGQTQYF. CDR3 DNA sequence: TGTGCCAGCGGCCGAGGCAGTTTAGGGCAGACCCAGTACTTC.